Listed below are T cell receptor beta chains from one sample, sequenced in a study of blood T cell repertoires in COVID-19. TCRdb's copy holds only in-frame clones and misses some; the assay was immunoSEQ multiplex PCR. The table lists some 50,000 clones, about 77% of them singletons. Sequencing was performed on peripheral blood. These receptors were collected from a human donor with active or convalescent COVID-19. The donor label of this sample is uncertain. CDR3s include the opening cysteine and the closing phenylalanine or tryptophan. D genes are given only for firm matches. The size entry is marked missing in some rows and otherwise reads once, few, many or a size class.

>-|TRBD1|12|TRBJ2-1|TRBV30
CAWNRGLGEQFF
TGTGCCTGGAACAGGGGTTTAGGTGAGCAGTTCTTC
>-|-|15|TRBJ2-3|TRBV3-1/TRBV3-2
CASRKGEGLSDTQYF
TGTGCCAGCCGTAAGGGGGAGGGCCTATCAGATACGCAGTATTTT
>-|TRBD2|12|TRBJ2-7|TRBV20-1
CSASTSGHEQYF
TGCAGTGCTAGTACTAGCGGCCACGAGCAGTACTTC
>-|-|15|TRBJ2-7|TRBV19
CASRPTLKSSYEQYF
TGTGCCAGTAGGCCCACCCTCAAGAGCTCCTACGAGCAGTACTTC
>-|TRBD1|16|TRBJ1-6|TRBV18
CASSQRDRGYNSPLHF
TGTGCCAGCTCTCAGCGGGACAGGGGTTATAATTCACCCCTCCACTTT
>-|TRBD1|14|TRBJ2-3|TRBV30
CAWSVKGAIDTQYF
TGTGCCTGGAGTGTAAAGGGGGCAATAGATACGCAGTATTTT
>few|-|13|TRBJ1-1|TRBV4-1
CASSQLDSPEAFF
TGCGCCAGCAGCCAGTTAGACAGTCCAGAAGCTTTCTTT
>-|TRBD2|18|TRBJ2-3|TRBV5-1
CASSLAAASGKSTDTQYF
TGCGCCAGCAGCTTGGCCGCGGCTAGCGGCAAGAGCACAGATACGCAGTATTTT
>once|TRBD2|19|TRBJ2-1|TRBV5-8
CASSLASYGGGSSYNEQFF
TGTGCCAGCAGCTTGGCCTCATACGGTGGCGGGAGCTCCTACAATGAGCAGTTCTTC
>-|TRBD1|18|TRBJ2-2|TRBV9
CASSVAISGQGPTGELFF
TGTGCCAGCAGCGTAGCAATCTCGGGACAGGGTCCGACCGGGGAGCTGTTTTTT
>-|-|11|TRBJ2-1|TRBV2
CASSVNNEQFF
TGTGCCAGCAGTGTAAACAATGAGCAGTTCTTC
>-|TRBD1|15|TRBJ1-6|TRBV7-2
CASSLGTGVGSPLHF
TGTGCCAGCAGCTTAGGGACAGGGGTTGGTTCACCCCTCCACTTT
>-|TRBD1|16|TRBJ2-7|TRBV4-2
CASSQGVGQGAFEQYF
TGTGCCAGCAGCCAAGGCGTGGGACAGGGGGCGTTCGAGCAGTACTTC
>-|TRBD1|15|TRBJ1-1|TRBV10-3
CAISAMDRGRTEAFF
TGTGCCATCAGCGCCATGGACAGGGGGCGGACTGAAGCTTTCTTT
>-|TRBD2|13|TRBJ2-7|TRBV7-7
CASSLESGGEQYF
TGTGCCAGCAGCTTAGAGTCGGGGGGCGAGCAGTACTTC
>-|-|14|TRBJ1-3|TRBV5-1
CASSPQSGGNTIYF
TGCGCCAGCAGCCCTCAGTCGGGAGGAAACACCATATATTTT
>few|TRBD2|17|TRBJ2-3|TRBV7-6
CASSSFSGSFHTDTQYF
TGTGCCAGCAGCTCTTTTAGCGGGAGTTTCCACACAGATACGCAGTATTTT
>-|TRBD2|19|TRBJ2-7|TRBV15
CATSRDRWQAAGLPWEQYF
TGTGCCACCAGCAGAGATCGGTGGCAGGCAGCGGGACTACCTTGGGAGCAGTACTTC
>-|-|15|TRBJ2-3|TRBV28
CASSSTGDGTDTQYF
TGTGCCAGCAGTTCCACAGGCGACGGCACAGATACGCAGTATTTT
>few|TRBD1|14|TRBJ1-5|TRBV19
CATGDQGAFQPQHF
TGTGCCACCGGTGACCAGGGGGCGTTTCAGCCCCAGCATTTT
>once|-|13|TRBJ1-2|TRBV9
CASSVGAAYGYTF
TGTGCCAGCAGCGTAGGGGCAGCCTATGGCTACACCTTC
>-|-|15|TRBJ2-7|TRBV4-1
CASSQDLGRNYEQYF
TGCGCCAGCAGCCAAGATCTTGGCAGAAACTACGAGCAGTACTTC
>-|TRBD1|15|TRBJ1-1|TRBV23-1
CASSGDGQGGPEAFF
TGCGCCAGCAGTGGGGATGGACAGGGGGGTCCTGAAGCTTTCTTT
>-|-|15|TRBJ2-7|TRBV13
CASSFTSSRGREQYF
TGTGCCAGCAGCTTTACGAGCAGCCGGGGTAGGGAGCAGTACTTC
>few|-|13|TRBJ2-2|TRBV11-3
CASSSRRTGELFF
TGTGCCAGCAGCTCCCGGAGAACCGGGGAGCTGTTTTTT
>-|TRBD1|15|TRBJ2-7|TRBV4-1
CASSQGQGAVNEQYF
TGCGCCAGCAGCCAAGGACAGGGGGCGGTTAACGAGCAGTACTTC
>once|TRBD2|17|TRBJ2-1|TRBV5-1
CASSLAGGLDNYNEQFF
TGCGCCAGCAGCTTGGCGGGGGGACTCGATAACTACAATGAGCAGTTCTTC
>-|TRBD1|16|TRBJ1-1|TRBV5-8
CASSSTTGAMNTEAFF
TGTGCCAGCAGCTCAACGACAGGGGCCATGAACACTGAAGCTTTCTTT
>-|-|14|TRBJ1-3|TRBV7-2
CASSPGVSGNTIYF
TGTGCCAGCAGCCCAGGGGTTTCCGGAAACACCATATATTTT
>-|TRBD2|15|TRBJ2-7|TRBV6-5
CASRGTGTSGYEQYF
TGTGCCAGCAGAGGCACCGGGACTAGCGGATACGAGCAGTACTTC
>-|-|12|TRBJ1-1|TRBV18
CASSPLSSGAFF
TGTGCCAGCTCACCACTCTCGTCGGGGGCTTTCTTT
>-|TRBD1|13|TRBJ2-3|TRBV3-1/TRBV3-2
CASSRKWGTGRLF
TGTGCCAGCAGCCGCAAATGGGGGACAGGGCGCCTATTT
>-|TRBD2|16|TRBJ2-4|TRBV3-1/TRBV3-2
CASARTSGRTKNIQYF
TGTGCCAGCGCCCGGACTAGCGGGAGGACCAAAAACATTCAGTACTTC
>-|-|14|TRBJ1-6|TRBV7-3
CASSLARRDSPLHF
TGTGCCAGCAGCTTGGCCCGGCGGGATTCACCCCTCCACTTT
>-|-|12|TRBJ1-2|TRBV14
CASSQVEWGYTF
TGTGCCAGCAGCCAAGTTGAGTGGGGCTACACCTTC
>-|TRBD2|16|TRBJ2-3|TRBV18
CASSEGLAGITDTQYF
TGTGCCAGCTCGGAGGGACTAGCGGGGATCACAGATACGCAGTATTTT
>-|-|15|TRBJ1-1|TRBV5-1
CASSLMGRVGTEAFF
TGCGCCAGCAGCTTGATGGGCAGGGTAGGGACTGAAGCTTTCTTT
>-|TRBD2|17|TRBJ2-2|TRBV24-1
CATSEGGLAGGTGELFF
TGTGCCACCAGTGAAGGGGGACTAGCGGGAGGGACCGGGGAGCTGTTTTTT
>-|TRBD2|12|TRBJ2-1|TRBV11-3
CASSSSGIEQFF
TGTGCCAGCAGCTCTAGCGGGATTGAGCAGTTCTTC
>-|-|15|TRBJ1-5|TRBV27
CASKPVGGSNQPQHF
TGTGCCAGCAAACCAGTGGGGGGAAGCAATCAGCCCCAGCATTTT
>-|TRBD1|14|TRBJ1-2|TRBV19
CASSSRQGHYGYTF
TGTGCCAGTAGTTCCCGACAGGGGCACTATGGCTACACCTTC
>-|-|12|TRBJ2-1|TRBV11-2
CASDLGVREQFF
TGTGCCAGCGACCTAGGCGTGCGGGAGCAGTTCTTC
>few|-|13|TRBJ1-4|TRBV6-5
CASDDSWNEKLFF
TGTGCCAGCGACGACAGTTGGAATGAAAAACTGTTTTTT
>once|TRBD1|17|TRBJ2-7|TRBV24-1
CATSDRGAGQGGHEQYF
TGTGCCACCAGTGACCGTGGGGCGGGACAGGGAGGTCACGAGCAGTACTTC
>few|-|13|TRBJ1-4|TRBV24-1
CATVSSTNEKLFF
TGTGCCACCGTTTCTTCAACTAATGAAAAACTGTTTTTT
>-|-|14|TRBJ1-5|TRBV6-5
CASSSVTGGRTQHF
TGTGCCAGCAGTTCCGTGACAGGCGGCCGGACCCAGCATTTT
>once|TRBD1|15|TRBJ1-6|TRBV5-6
CASSPRDRGNSPLHF
TGTGCCAGCAGCCCCCGGGACAGGGGAAATTCACCCCTCCACTTT
>few|-|13|TRBJ1-1|TRBV6-4
CASAPMQGTEAFF
TGTGCCAGCGCTCCCATGCAGGGGACTGAAGCTTTCTTT
>-|-|15|TRBJ1-1|TRBV7-9
CASSLGLWGDTEAFF
TGTGCCAGCAGCTTAGGTTTATGGGGGGACACTGAAGCTTTCTTT
>-|TRBD1|16|TRBJ1-4|TRBV10-2
CASRGDRGTGGEKLFF
TGCGCCAGCAGGGGGGACAGGGGGACCGGTGGTGAAAAACTGTTTTTT
>few|TRBD1|15|TRBJ2-7|TRBV5-8
CASSSDRGKSYEQYF
TGTGCCAGCAGCTCCGACAGGGGAAAGTCCTACGAGCAGTACTTC
>-|TRBD2|18|TRBJ2-2|TRBV5-8
CASSLEGLAYNTAGELFF
TGTGCCAGCAGCTTGGAGGGACTAGCGTATAACACCGCCGGGGAGCTGTTTTTT
>-|-|12|TRBJ1-4|TRBV3-1/TRBV3-2
CASRSTGEKLFF
TGTGCCAGCAGGTCTACAGGCGAAAAACTGTTTTTT
>-|-|11|TRBJ1-1|TRBV21-1
CASSECTEAFF
TGTGCCAGCAGTGAGTGCACTGAAGCTTTCTTT
>-|TRBD2|18|TRBJ2-7|TRBV6-2/TRBV6-3
CASSSQILLAGEYYEQYF
TGTGCCAGCAGTTCGCAAATACTACTAGCGGGAGAATACTACGAGCAGTACTTC
>-|TRBD1|16|TRBJ2-7|TRBV11-3
CASSLEKTGGLYEQYF
TGTGCCAGCAGCTTAGAAAAGACAGGGGGCCTCTACGAGCAGTACTTC
>-|-|15|TRBJ1-3|TRBV3-1/TRBV3-2
CASSQRFSSGNTIYF
TGTGCCAGCAGCCAACGGTTTAGCTCTGGAAACACCATATATTTT
>-|-|11|TRBJ2-7|TRBV7-9
CASSSTYEQYF
TGTGCCAGCAGCTCCACCTACGAGCAGTACTTC
>-|-|16|TRBJ1-6|TRBV5-1
CASSLIGESYNSPLHF
TGCGCCAGCAGCTTAATCGGAGAGTCCTATAATTCACCCCTCCACTTT